The 21 T cell receptor beta chains below were found in one sample sequenced in a study of cytomegalovirus exposure and HLA in healthy donors (dated by TCRdb to the late 2010s). Receptor libraries were prepared by the immunoSEQ multiplex PCR assay. A mixture of 60 forward primers for TCR Vbeta segments and 13 reverse primers for TCR Jbeta segments was used in the multiplex PCR. TCRdb obtained this table from immuneACCESS and retained in-frame rearrangements with V and J assigned. These tables miss some clones; where compared with another copy, unresolved V genes account for less than half of the shortfall, and the remainder is unexplained. The sample includes around 200,000 clones, with 75% to 85% observed a single time. The biggest ten clones account for about 0.7% of the sample. Sequencing was carried out using PBMCs. The receptors here all came from a boy younger than 18 in good health and CMV-seronegative.

This clone was counted once. The gene calls are TRBV30 and TRBJ1-5; D gene ambiguous. CDR3 length: 13 amino acids. The ends were cut back, 2 bases at V and 9 bases at J, with 14 bases in the middle. Germline CDR1 reads GTSNPN; CDR2 reads SVGIG (reference sequence). CDR3 residues: CAWSTQASAPQHF. In DNA, the CDR3 is TGTGCCTGGAGTACTCAGGCCTCGGCGCCCCAGCATTTT.

This chain connects TRBV7-2 to TRBJ2-1; 10 bases are shared with TRBD1. Germline V lookup: CDR1 SGHTA, CDR2 FQGNSA. Trimming removed 4 bases from V and 8 bases from J; junction bases left unmatched: 11. This CDR3 is 16 amino acids long. The CDR3 sequence: CASSSASGTGADEQFF. DNA of the CDR3: TGTGCCAGCAGCTCCGCCTCCGGGACAGGGGCAGATGAGCAGTTCTTC.

This chain joins TRBV4-1 and TRBJ1-1; 7 bases map to TRBD1. This CDR3 spans 16 amino acids. V lost 4 bases to trimming and J lost 4 bases; unmatched junction nucleotides: 12. CDR1 MGHRA and CDR2 YSYEKL come from the germline V gene. The CDR3 sequence is CASSPTTLYRGTEAFF. The CDR3 DNA reads as TGCGCCAGCAGCCCCACCACCTTATACAGGGGCACTGAAGCTTTCTTT.

The chain uses TRBV7-3 and TRBJ2-7, with D tentatively TRBD2 (5 bases). CDR3 length equals 15 residues. The V and J ends lost 2 bases and 2 bases respectively, with 13 bases between them. Per the germline V gene, CDR1 is SGHTA and CDR2 is FQGTGA. CDR3 sequence (DNA): TGTGCCAGCAGCTTAGAAGCTAGCTGGGCCTACGAGCAGTACTTC. Translation: CASSLEASWAYEQYF.

There are a few counts of this clone. The chain links TRBV4-2 to TRBJ1-6; 7 nucleotides match TRBD1. Germline lookup yields CDR1 LGHNA and CDR2 YNFKEQ. The CDR3 totals 16 residues. V was clipped by 0 bases and J by 14 bases; unmatched bases: 13. CDR3 DNA: TGTGCCAGCAGCCAAGATCCAGAGGGGGCTATCCCTACCCTCCACTTT. The encoded protein is CASSQDPEGAIPTLHF.

In this sample, this clone turned up a few times. The chain carries TRBV6-6 and TRBJ1-1; weak D call: TRBD1 (6 bases). The V end was cut by 10 bases, the J end by 4 bases, with 16 bases between. The germline gives CDR1 MNHNY, CDR2 SVGAGI (reference sequence). The length of the CDR3 is 13 residues. Written as DNA, the CDR3 is TGTGCCACTTACAGGTTAGGGGGCACTGAAGCTTTCTTT. This codes for CATYRLGGTEAFF.

The V call is TRBV30, the J call TRBJ1-3; no clear D gene. From germline, CDR1 is GTSNPN and CDR2 SVGIG (reference sequence). This CDR3 has 17 amino acids. The V gene lost 0 bases and the J gene lost 4 bases, with 19 bases spanning the gap. CDR3 nucleotide sequence: TGTGCCTGGAGTGTAAGAGTAACAGCCTTATCCGGAAACACCATATATTTT. It encodes CAWSVRVTALSGNTIYF.

This chain links TRBV7-3 with TRBJ2-7; D gene unclear. Germline V gene lookup returns CDR1 SGHTA and CDR2 FQGTGA. The length of the CDR3 is 13 residues. The V and J ends lost 4 bases and 1 base respectively, with 8 bases between them. The CDR3, as DNA: TGTGCCAGCAGCTCCTCCGGTTCCTACGAGCAGTACTTC. Translating gives CASSSSGSYEQYF.

The chain joins TRBV25-1 to TRBJ1-4; the D is unclear. Deletions cut 2 bases from V and 4 bases from J, with 11 bases between. The CDR3 covers 15 residues. Germline lookup yields CDR1 MGHDK and CDR2 SYGVNS. CDR3 sequence (DNA): TGTGCCAGCAGTGAAAAGGGAGATGTTAATGAAAAACTGTTTTTT. This gives the protein CASSEKGDVNEKLFF.

The chain joins TRBV12-5 to TRBJ2-4, with TRBD1 matching over 8 bases. V lost 2 bases to trimming and J lost 3 bases; unmatched junction nucleotides: 3. Germline loops: CDR1 LGHNT, CDR2 FRNRAP. The CDR3 is 15 residues long. This CDR3 reads CASGLFRGRKNIQYF. The CDR3 DNA is TGTGCTAGTGGTTTGTTCAGGGGGCGCAAAAACATTCAGTACTTC. The variable domain in full, completed from reference TRBV12-5 and TRBJ2-4, reads DARVTQTPRHKVTEMGQEVTMRCQPILGHNTVFWYRQTMMQGLELLAYFRNRAPLDDSGMPKDRFSAEMPDATLATLKIQPSEPRDSAVYFCASGLFRGRKNIQYFGAGTRLSVL.

The chain couples TRBV7-9 to TRBJ2-1, with TRBD2 identical over 9 bases. The CDR3 has 14 amino acids. Germline V gives CDR1 SEHNR, CDR2 FQNEAQ (reference sequence). V lost 7 bases and J lost 5; bases outside the gene matches: 6. CDR3 bases: TGTGCCAGCACCGTTAGCGGGAGTAACAATGAGCAGTTCTTC. Its translation: CASTVSGSNNEQFF.

The chain links TRBV7-9 to TRBJ2-4; TRBD1 is a possible D gene (5 bases). CDR1 is SEHNR and CDR2 is FQNEAQ in the germline V gene (reference sequence). The CDR3 consists of 13 residues. The V end was cut by 2 bases, the J end by 7 bases, with 9 bases between. Written as DNA, the CDR3 is TGTGCCAGCAGCTTATGGGCAGGGAACATTCAGTACTTC. Amino acids: CASSLWAGNIQYF.

This rearrangement joins TRBV19 to TRBJ1-5; TRBD1 agrees at 7 bases. V was clipped by 7 bases and J by 4 bases; unmatched bases: 4. Germline loops: CDR1 LNHDA, CDR2 SQIVND (reference sequence). The CDR3 has 13 residues. The CDR3 region is CASMGQQNQPQHF. The CDR3 DNA reads as TGTGCCAGTATGGGACAGCAAAATCAGCCCCAGCATTTT.

This clone was seen a few times. The CDR3 nucleotides read TGTGCCAGCAGCTTAGGGCCAGGGGTAGCCAAAAACATTCAGTACTTC. Protein product: CASSLGPGVAKNIQYF. The chain is built from TRBV11-2 and TRBJ2-4; a possible D gene is TRBD1 (6 bases). CDR1 SGHAT and CDR2 FQNNGV come from the germline V gene. This CDR3 is 16 amino acids long. Between the trimmed V and J ends, which lost 1 base and 0 bases, there was a span of 10 bases.

The genes are TRBV5-4 and TRBJ2-1; 10 bases map to TRBD2. Germline V lookup: CDR1 SGHNT, CDR2 YYREEE (reference sequence). The ends lost 0 bases at V and 7 bases at J; junction bases unmatched: 13. The CDR3 has 18 amino acids. This CDR3 reads CASSLGPLAGKGNNEQFF. Written as DNA, the CDR3 is TGTGCCAGCAGCTTGGGGCCACTAGCGGGAAAGGGTAATAATGAGCAGTTCTTC. Full variable domain (remainder filled in from reference TRBV5-4 and TRBJ2-1): ETGVTQSPTHLIKTRGQQVTLRCSSQSGHNTVSWYQQALGQGPQFIFQYYREEENGRGNFPPRFSGLQFPNYSSELNVNALELDDSALYLCASSLGPLAGKGNNEQFFGPGTRLTVL.

V and J are TRBV11-2 and TRBJ2-5; 9 nucleotides line up with TRBD1. The J call is in doubt because the DNA end fits TRBJ2-7 better. CDR1 and CDR2 from the germline V gene are SGHAT and FQNNGV. This CDR3 has 15 residues. CDR3 DNA: TGTGCCAGCAGCGTATCGACAGGGGGGCACTACGAGCAGTACTTC. Translated: CASSVSTGGHYEQYF.

CDR3 sequence reads: CASSGQADYTEAFF. DNA for the CDR3: TGTGCCAGCAGCGGACAAGCCGATTACACTGAAGCTTTCTTT. The V and J genes are TRBV9 and TRBJ1-1; D is unresolved. This CDR3 has 14 amino acids. Trimming shortened V by 3 bases and J by 3 bases, and 12 bases separated the two germline ends. CDR1 and CDR2 (germline): SGDLS, YYNGEE.

In its sample, this clone was seen once. The chain combines TRBV12-2 with TRBJ1-4; the DNA was not used to check the table's D call, TRBD1. TRBV12-2 is a documented pseudogene. There are 15 residues in the CDR3. CDR3 sequence reads: CASRIRQGAWEKLFF. The DNA for the CDR3 is TGTGCAAGTCGCATCAGACAGGGGGCGTGGGAAAAACTGTTTTTT.

The CDR3 loop is CAWSVRGGDEKLFF. CDR3 bases: TGTGCCTGGAGTGTAAGGGGGGGCGATGAAAAACTGTTTTTT. The genes are TRBV30 and TRBJ1-4, with D possibly matching TRBD1 (6 bases). The germline gives CDR1 GTSNPN, CDR2 SVGIG (reference sequence). The CDR3 has 14 amino acids. V gave up 0 bases and J gave up 6 bases, with 11 bases separating them.

This clone was seen a handful of times. The chain combines TRBV6-1 with TRBJ2-1, with 7 bases fitting TRBD2. The germline gives CDR1 MNHNS, CDR2 SASEGT. V shed 2 bases, J shed 0 bases, and the junction held 4 bases outside the gene matches. This CDR3 has 16 amino acids. The CDR3: CASSEQAGRSYNEQFF. The CDR3, as DNA: TGTGCCAGCAGTGAACAAGCGGGGCGCTCCTACAATGAGCAGTTCTTC.

V gene TRBV5-1 combines with J gene TRBJ2-5; TRBD1 aligns across 8 bases. Near its end, the DNA agrees better with TRBJ2-7, so the J call may be wrong. Germline V CDR1 and CDR2: SGHRS, YFSETQ. This CDR3 has 15 amino acids. CDR3 in DNA: TGCGCCAGCAGCCATGGGGACAGGAGCTCCTACGAGCAGTACTTC. This sequence encodes CASSHGDRSSYEQYF.